This TCR beta chain was found in a study of monozygotic twins with inflammatory bowel disease. The V gene's germline CDR1 is MGHRA and CDR2 YSYEKL. This CDR3 comprises 17 residues. Following a re-call of the 5' RACE reads, TCRdb has one entry per CDR3 protein and lacks DNA. The sample is made up of approximately 200,000 distinct CDR3 sequences, and the top ten hold roughly 1.7% of it. This clonotype was obtained from a human donor with ulcerative colitis or Crohn's disease, or a healthy co-twin of an affected twin (not recorded which). This chain joins TRBV4-1 and TRBJ1-6; TCRdb's D call of TRBD1 is untestable without DNA. Sequencing was carried out using blood. CDR3 protein: CASSQVRTRQGNSPLHF.